A selection of T cell receptor beta chains follows, all from one sample in a study of shared clonotypes between healthy human individuals. Using immunoSEQ multiplex PCR, the repertoire was profiled, and TCRdb retains in-frame clones only, with some absent. The sample lists millions of clones; more than 80% were seen once. Sequenced input: naive CD4+ T cells sorted from blood. Source of these receptors: a man aged 18 to 29 in good health. CDR3s include the opening cysteine and the closing phenylalanine or tryptophan. Fields, in order: CDR3 length, V gene, J gene, D gene, clone size, CDR3 protein, CDR3 DNA. The D gene is left open where the match is weak. Not all rows give a size; the values are once, few, many and, for expanded clones, a class.

>14|TRBV19|TRBJ1-1|.|.
CASSIRPQNTEAFF
TGTGCCAGTAGTATCAGACCCCAGAACACTGAAGCTTTCTTT
>14|TRBV5-8|TRBJ1-4|.|.
CASSRDSWNEKLFF
TGTGCCAGCAGCCGTGACAGCTGGAATGAAAAACTGTTTTTT
>16|TRBV4-3|TRBJ2-7|.|.
CASSQDLRQKPYEQYF
TGCGCCAGCAGCCAAGATCTTCGACAGAAGCCCTACGAGCAGTACTTC
>16|TRBV18|TRBJ2-2|.|.
CASSPWGRSDTGELFF
TGTGCCAGCTCCCCCTGGGGCAGGTCTGACACCGGGGAGCTGTTTTTT
>14|TRBV6-1|TRBJ1-6|TRBD1|.
CASGGQGYNSPLHF
TGTGCCAGCGGGGGACAGGGGTATAATTCACCCCTCCACTTT
>15|TRBV2|TRBJ2-2|TRBD2|.
CASTTSGGAVGELFF
TGTGCCAGCACGACTAGCGGGGGGGCCGTCGGGGAGCTGTTTTTT
>13|TRBV30|TRBJ1-2|.|once
CAWSVTRGYGYTF
TGTGCCTGGAGTGTAACCAGGGGATATGGCTACACCTTC
>15|TRBV27|TRBJ2-2|.|.
CASSLLSGNTGELFF
TGTGCCAGCAGTTTATTATCGGGGAACACCGGGGAGCTGTTTTTT
>13|TRBV10-3|TRBJ2-3|TRBD1|.
CAGTGGWSDTQYF
TGTGCCGGAACAGGGGGTTGGTCAGATACGCAGTATTTT
>15|TRBV7-2|TRBJ2-1|TRBD2|.
CASSLGSGRYNEQFF
TGTGCCAGCAGCTTAGGTAGCGGGAGATACAATGAGCAGTTCTTC
>14|TRBV10-3|TRBJ1-2|.|.
CAISEGGGNYGYTF
TGTGCCATCAGTGAAGGCGGGGGGAACTATGGCTACACCTTC
>15|TRBV4-1|TRBJ1-5|.|.
CASSQESQTAQPQHF
TGCGCCAGCAGCCAAGAAAGCCAGACGGCCCAGCCCCAGCATTTT
>14|TRBV5-1|TRBJ1-3|.|once
CASSLAGRANTIYF
TGCGCCAGCAGCTTGGCTGGCAGGGCGAACACCATATATTTT
>14|TRBV11-3|TRBJ2-3|.|few
CASSLEGRTDTQYF
TGTGCCAGCAGCTTGGAGGGGCGCACAGATACGCAGTATTTT
>13|TRBV23-1|TRBJ2-7|.|.
CASSQLHSYEQYF
TGCGCCAGCAGTCAATTACACTCCTACGAGCAGTACTTC
>12|TRBV6-6|TRBJ2-7|TRBD2|.
CACRGVSYEQYF
TGTGCCTGCCGGGGGGTCTCCTACGAGCAGTACTTC
>15|TRBV10-3|TRBJ1-2|TRBD1|.
CAISERTGSPYGYTF
TGTGCCATCAGTGAGCGGACAGGGAGTCCCTATGGCTACACCTTC
>17|TRBV28|TRBJ1-5|.|.
CASSLITGRYSNQPQHF
TGTGCCAGCAGTTTAATTACCGGGCGCTATAGCAATCAGCCCCAGCATTTT
>15|TRBV5-5|TRBJ2-7|TRBD1|.
CASSLKGAGAYEQYF
TGTGCCAGCAGCTTGAAGGGGGCAGGGGCCTACGAGCAGTACTTC
>15|TRBV4-2|TRBJ2-1|TRBD1|.
CASSHRDRGGNEQFF
TGTGCCAGCAGCCACCGGGACAGGGGAGGCAATGAGCAGTTCTTC
>14|TRBV10-3|TRBJ1-2|.|.
CAISESSWLKGYTF
TGTGCCATCAGTGAGTCCAGCTGGCTTAAGGGCTACACCTTC
>15|TRBV5-1|TRBJ2-5|.|.
CASSLEADKRETQYF
TGCGCCAGCAGCTTGGAAGCGGATAAACGAGAGACCCAGTACTTC
>16|TRBV5-6|TRBJ1-1|.|.
CASSLGQATENTEAFF
TGTGCCAGCAGCTTGGGACAGGCTACGGAGAACACTGAAGCTTTCTTT
>15|TRBV10-1|TRBJ2-3|TRBD1|.
CASSAGTDNTDTQYF
TGCGCCAGCAGCGCCGGGACAGACAACACAGATACGCAGTATTTT
>17|TRBV28|TRBJ1-6|.|.
CASSFKGSGSYNSPLHF
TGTGCCAGCAGTTTTAAAGGGTCGGGCTCCTATAATTCACCCCTCCACTTT
>12|TRBV11-2|TRBJ2-3|.|.
CASSSTIGGQYF
TGTGCCAGCAGCTCCACCATAGGCGGGCAGTATTTT
>12|TRBV6-5|TRBJ2-7|.|.
CASSRTGYEQYF
TGTGCCAGCAGTCGGACGGGCTACGAGCAGTACTTC
>14|TRBV6-5|TRBJ2-7|TRBD1|once
CASSSDRGLYEQYF
TGTGCCAGCAGCTCGGACAGGGGGCTCTACGAGCAGTACTTC